The 13 T cell receptor beta chains listed next were all sequenced from one sample in a study of T cells in Graves' hyperthyroidism and ophthalmopathy. Researchers amplified the TCR beta CDR3 regions from RNA transcripts. HTBI primers were employed in a first-round RT-PCR of the TCR CDR3. From the multiplex PCR reads, TCRdb called clonotypes with MiXCR, one entry per CDR3 protein. The sample includes fewer than 250,000 distinct CDR3 sequences, over 15% of them seen just once. Sequencing was done on a sample of blood. These receptors were obtained from a woman aged 18-29 years with Graves' ophthalmopathy.

This clonotype was found many times. J is TRBJ1-1 and V is TRBV15, with D possibly matching TRBD1 (5 bases). From germline, CDR1 is LNHNV and CDR2 YYDKDF (reference sequence). The length of the CDR3 is 14 residues. V lost 1 base and J lost 1, with 7 bases in between. The CDR3 loop is CATSRATGNTEAFF. The CDR3 bases are TGTGCCACCAGCAGAGCTACAGGGAACACTGAAGCTTTCTTT.

This clonotype has ten or more counts. The CDR3 sequence: CASSENSYEQYF. CDR3 bases: TGTGCCAGCAGCGAAAACTCCTACGAGCAGTACTTC. The J gene is TRBJ2-7, the V gene TRBV7-2; D gene uncertain. V dropped 5 bases and J dropped 0 bases, with 5 bases sitting between them. CDR1 SGHTA and CDR2 FQGNSA come from the germline V gene. There are 12 residues in the CDR3.

This clonotype was counted many times. The chain links TRBV18 to TRBJ2-3, with D unclear. The ends were cut back, 3 bases at V and 4 bases at J, with 2 bases in the middle. The CDR3 runs 11 residues. Germline loops: CDR1 KGHSH, CDR2 LQKENI. The CDR3 DNA follows: TGTGCCAGCTCACCCGCAGATACGCAGTATTTT. Translation: CASSPADTQYF.

Concerning this clonotype: A much larger clone differs by one base, so this may be a read error. The rearrangement uses TRBV6-2 or TRBV6-3 and TRBJ2-5; 7 bases are a match to TRBD2. Germline lookup yields CDR1 MNHEY and CDR2 SVGEGT. Trimming removed 6 bases from V and 5 bases from J; junction bases left unmatched: 12. The CDR3 extends over 15 amino acids. CDR3 in DNA: TGTGCCAGCAGATCCGGGACTGGCGGGAGTGAGACCCAGTACTTC. Its translation: CASRSGTGGSETQYF.

This clonotype was counted ten times or more. The chain employs TRBV7-3 and TRBJ2-2; TRBD1 agrees at 8 bases. CDR1 and CDR2 (germline): SGHTA, FQGTGA. The CDR3 runs to 16 residues. The junction had 3 bases not matched to a gene; V was cut back by 1 base and J by 2 bases. CDR3 sequence reads: CASSLRAGGNTGELFF. Written as DNA, the CDR3 is TGTGCCAGCAGCTTAAGGGCAGGGGGCAACACCGGGGAGCTGTTTTTT.

The V and J genes are TRBV10-1 and TRBJ2-7; TRBD1 might be the D (5 bases). Germline V gene sequence: CDR1 WNHNN, CDR2 SYGVQD (reference sequence). The CDR3 extends over 13 amino acids. The germline V and J ends were trimmed by 8 bases and 0 bases, with 11 bases remaining between them. DNA for the CDR3: TGCGCCAGCTTGCGGACATTCTCCTACGAGCAGTACTTC. Protein: CASLRTFSYEQYF.

This clonotype was detected ten times or more. CDR3 loop: CASSPPLGREVKETQYF. Here the CDR3 DNA reads TGTGCCAGCAGCCCCCCCCTCGGGAGGGAGGTCAAGGAGACCCAGTACTTC. This sequence joins TRBV7-9 and TRBJ2-5; 8 bases agree with TRBD2. This CDR3 has 17 amino acids. With V trimmed by 5 bases and J by 5 bases, 16 bases remained unmatched. Germline CDR1 is SEHNR and CDR2 is FQNEAQ (reference sequence).

This clonotype was observed many times. The V call is TRBV28, the J call TRBJ2-2; no definite D call. The V gene lost 7 bases and the J gene lost 5 bases, with 14 bases spanning the gap. The CDR3 has 14 residues. Germline assignment: CDR1 MDHEN and CDR2 SYDVKM. The CDR3 reads CASTRRSSTGELFF. DNA of the CDR3: TGTGCCAGCACCCGGCGGAGTTCTACCGGGGAGCTGTTTTTT.

Many counts were recorded for this clonotype. V usage is TRBV20-1 and J usage is TRBJ1-4, with 10 positions matching TRBD1. This CDR3 spans 15 amino acids. The V segment lost 5 bases and the J segment 5 bases; nucleotides outside the gene matches: 8. CDR1 and CDR2 (germline): DFQATT, SNEGSKA (reference sequence). In DNA, the CDR3 is TGCAGTGCTGGAGGACAGGGGGTTAAGAATGAAAAACTGTTTTTT. Its protein is CSAGGQGVKNEKLFF.

As regards this clonotype: This may come from a read error, since a much larger clone is one base off. V usage is TRBV6-1 and J usage is TRBJ2-1, with a tentative D call TRBD1 (5 bases). This CDR3 is 15 amino acids long. Germline V gene sequence: CDR1 MNHNS, CDR2 SASEGT. V was shortened by 6 bases and J by 1 base, with 13 bases between the two germline ends. DNA for the CDR3: TGTGCCAGCAGGTTGGGGCCTTTTTCCTACAATGAGCAGTTCTTC. Protein product: CASRLGPFSYNEQFF.

This clonotype was observed at least ten times. V is TRBV6-1 and J is TRBJ1-6; D not certain. CDR3 length: 16 amino acids. V dropped 5 bases and J dropped 6 bases, with 17 bases sitting between them. Germline-derived CDR1 and CDR2 are MNHNS and SASEGT. The CDR3 nucleotides are TGTGCCAGCAGTAACCCCGCGGGCAGACTTAATTCACCCCTCCACTTT. It codes for CASSNPAGRLNSPLHF.

The sample holds many counts of this clonotype. The chain joins TRBV6-1 to TRBJ2-2; 11 bases are shared with TRBD2. The CDR3 has 14 amino acids. The ends lost 5 bases at V and 7 bases at J; junction bases unmatched: 3. Germline CDR1 reads MNHNS; CDR2 reads SASEGT. CDR3 DNA: TGTGCCAGCAGTTCGGGACTAGCGGTCGGGGAGCTGTTTTTT. Translating it yields CASSSGLAVGELFF.

This clonotype was seen many times. The gene calls are TRBV20-1 and TRBJ1-6; 8 bases agree with TRBD1. The germline gives CDR1 DFQATT, CDR2 SNEGSKA (reference sequence). Trimming removed 6 bases from V and 7 bases from J; junction bases left unmatched: 8. The CDR3 loop spans 14 amino acids. The CDR3 here is CSAQGQGENSPLHF. DNA for the CDR3: TGCAGTGCACAAGGACAGGGTGAAAATTCACCCCTCCACTTT.